Listed below are T cell receptor beta chains from one sample, sequenced in a study of blood T cell repertoires in COVID-19. The repertoire was sequenced with immunoSEQ multiplex PCR; TCRdb's copy has only in-frame clones and lacks some. Altogether 150,000 to 200,000 clones are present, 82% being singletons, with the ten largest covering 6.5% to 8.5%. The sequenced sample was peripheral blood. These TCRs come from a woman aged 40 to 50 with COVID-19, enrolled during active disease. The CDR3 runs from the conserved cysteine through the conserved F or W. Each record gives: V gene, CDR3 protein.

>TRBV4-1
CASSQANTGAGNTIYF
>TRBV5-1
CASSPLTGNTEAFF
>TRBV6-5
CASTLSRGAEGEQYF
>TRBV30
CAWSISGAHEQYF
>TRBV6-6
CASSYSNVRGNQPQHF
>TRBV3-1/TRBV3-2
CASSQDWTGEGELFF
>TRBV30
CAWSRGGPGAFF
>TRBV27
CASSSGWGSPSGELFF
>TRBV5-1
CASSFGYRTGGHEQFF
>TRBV30
CAWSVGRAYSTDTQYF
>TRBV7-9
CASSFELAANTGELFF
>TRBV2
CASSERFAGASTDTQYF
>TRBV15
CATSRDAVGNSYNEQFF
>TRBV4-1
CASKISSSYNSPLHF
>TRBV4-1
CASRGERLHEKLFF
>TRBV18
CASSPERGAYNEQFF
>TRBV3-1/TRBV3-2
CASSQEVGDSQETQYF
>TRBV12-5
CASGLKTGSTNEKLFF
>TRBV29-1
CSAGLAGVQFF
>TRBV2
CASRPGQGYNEQFF
>TRBV28
CASSSPGTGGARKLFF
>TRBV7-3
CASSHGTSTDTQYF
>TRBV12-3/TRBV12-4
CASRNRGGYGYTF
>TRBV30
CAWRGTGGVGTQYF
>TRBV28
CASNPRGGLVFVKLFF
>TRBV2
CASKQDHNTGELFF
>TRBV6-1
CASSDGQEEETQYF
>TRBV28
CASSGLAGKFQSYNEQFF
>TRBV7-2
CASSSGTYSRGYTF
>TRBV7-2
CASSLGPGTNYGYTF
>TRBV7-3
CASSVTGENTEAFF
>TRBV27
CASSEDGGTEAFF
>TRBV3-1/TRBV3-2
CASSQVFGTGFATNEKLFF
>TRBV6-5
CASSSTETGNTIYF
>TRBV24-1
CATSGGSYGYTF
>TRBV30
CAWSTGGANEKLFF
>TRBV5-4
CASVDRASREQFF
>TRBV20-1
CSASHTGGGTEAFF
>TRBV4-2
CASSQSGLAGGEETQYF
>TRBV3-1/TRBV3-2
CASRRAGELFF